This T cell receptor (beta chain) was captured in a study of beta chain bispecific antibodies for T cell cancers. The overall study: HPB-ALL carried surface TRBV5-5, while Jurkat carried TRBV12-3.

This clonotype was counted at least ten times. Its cognate antigen is unknown. Unique molecular identifier barcodes measured each clonotype's abundance. TCRdb reprocessed the 5' RACE reads via MiXCR and lists one record per CDR3 protein. Counted here are about 17,000 distinct CDR3 sequences, 2% to 2.5% occurring once; the ten biggest clones make up 6.9%. With 5 bases clipped from V and 3 bases from J, the junction kept 3 bases outside the gene matches. This CDR3 region has 13 residues. The germline V gene encodes CDR1 SEHNR and CDR2 FQNEAQ (reference sequence). Either OKT3 anti-CD3 antibody or CD3/CD28 beads expanded T cells from blood mononuclear cells over roughly three days. Bispecific antibody was added to roughly 50,000 normal T cells and roughly 50,000 target cells. Study results and caveats: Normal T cells contributed less of the targeted TRBV signal than the leukemia cells did.

The sequencing sample was made of healthy donor T cells cultured with leukemia cells. This receptor was taken from a human donor in good health. Some clones in this sample may be carry-over from other donors' samples. The rearrangement uses TRBV7-9 and TRBJ2-7; 8 bases are a match to TRBD1. The CDR3 DNA is TGTGCCAGCAGCCGACAGGGGAGCTACGAGCAGTACTTC. Amino acids: CASSRQGSYEQYF.